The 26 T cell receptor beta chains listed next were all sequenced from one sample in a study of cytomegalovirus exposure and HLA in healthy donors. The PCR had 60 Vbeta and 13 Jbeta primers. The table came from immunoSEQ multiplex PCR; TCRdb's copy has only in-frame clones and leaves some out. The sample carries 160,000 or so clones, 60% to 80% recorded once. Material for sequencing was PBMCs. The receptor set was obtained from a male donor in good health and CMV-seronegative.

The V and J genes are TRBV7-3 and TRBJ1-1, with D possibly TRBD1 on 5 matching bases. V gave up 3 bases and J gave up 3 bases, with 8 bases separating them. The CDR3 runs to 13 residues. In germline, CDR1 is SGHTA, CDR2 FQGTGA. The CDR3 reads CASSFRVDTEAFF. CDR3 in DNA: TGTGCCAGCAGCTTCAGGGTCGACACTGAAGCTTTCTTT.

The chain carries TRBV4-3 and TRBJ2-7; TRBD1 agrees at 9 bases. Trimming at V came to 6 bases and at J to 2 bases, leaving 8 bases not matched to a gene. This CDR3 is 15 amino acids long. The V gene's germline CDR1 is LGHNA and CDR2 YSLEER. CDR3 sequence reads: CASSPGQGNPYEQYF. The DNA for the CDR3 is TGCGCCAGCAGTCCCGGACAGGGGAACCCCTACGAGCAGTACTTC.

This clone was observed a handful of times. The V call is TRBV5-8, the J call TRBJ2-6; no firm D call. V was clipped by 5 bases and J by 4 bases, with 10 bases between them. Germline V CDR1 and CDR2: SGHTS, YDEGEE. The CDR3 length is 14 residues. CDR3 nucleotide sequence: TGTGCCAGCAGGCCCAGATCCGGGGCCAACGTCCTGACTTTC. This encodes CASRPRSGANVLTF.

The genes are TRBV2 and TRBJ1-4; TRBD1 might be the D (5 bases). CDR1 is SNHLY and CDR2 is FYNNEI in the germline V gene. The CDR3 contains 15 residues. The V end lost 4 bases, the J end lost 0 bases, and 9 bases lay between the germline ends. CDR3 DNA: TGTGCCAGCAGTGGGGGGGAGGCAACTAATGAAAAACTGTTTTTT. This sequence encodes CASSGGEATNEKLFF.

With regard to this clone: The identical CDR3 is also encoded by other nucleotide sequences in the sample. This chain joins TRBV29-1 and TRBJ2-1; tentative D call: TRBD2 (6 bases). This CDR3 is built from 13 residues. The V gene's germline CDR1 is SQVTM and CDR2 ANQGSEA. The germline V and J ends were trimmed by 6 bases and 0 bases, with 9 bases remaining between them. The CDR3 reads CSVDGSSYNEQFF. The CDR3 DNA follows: TGCAGCGTGGACGGGAGCTCCTACAATGAGCAGTTCTTC.

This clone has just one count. The CDR3 is CASRGHTNTGELFF. In DNA, the CDR3 is TGTGCCAGCCGGGGACACACGAACACCGGGGAGCTGTTTTTT. The chain joins TRBV27 to TRBJ2-2, with D possibly TRBD1 on 6 matching bases. CDR3 size: 14 residues. The V end was cut by 8 bases, the J end by 0 bases, with 10 bases between. Germline CDR1 MNHEY, CDR2 SMNVEV (reference sequence).

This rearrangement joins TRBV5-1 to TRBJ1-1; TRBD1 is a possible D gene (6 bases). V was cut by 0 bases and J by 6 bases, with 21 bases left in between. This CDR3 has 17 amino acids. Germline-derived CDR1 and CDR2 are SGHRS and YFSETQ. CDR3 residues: CASSLGATGMRESEAFF. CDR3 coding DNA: TGCGCCAGCAGCTTGGGGGCCACAGGGATGCGCGAGTCTGAAGCTTTCTTT.

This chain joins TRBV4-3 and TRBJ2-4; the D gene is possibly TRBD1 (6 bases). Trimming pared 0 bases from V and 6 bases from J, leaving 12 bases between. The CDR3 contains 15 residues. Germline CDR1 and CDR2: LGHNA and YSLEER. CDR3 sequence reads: CASSQDSAQGNIQYF. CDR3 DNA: TGCGCCAGCAGCCAAGATTCTGCACAGGGAAACATTCAGTACTTC.

For the CDR3, the DNA is TGTGCCAGCAGCTGCCCCCAAGACAGGGATTCTGGGGGAAAACTGTTTTTT. This translates into CASSCPQDRDSGGKLFF. The chain carries TRBV21-1 and TRBJ1-4; TRBD1 is taken as the D call from the table, unchecked against the DNA. TRBV21-1 is a pseudogene segment. The CDR3 is 17 amino acids.

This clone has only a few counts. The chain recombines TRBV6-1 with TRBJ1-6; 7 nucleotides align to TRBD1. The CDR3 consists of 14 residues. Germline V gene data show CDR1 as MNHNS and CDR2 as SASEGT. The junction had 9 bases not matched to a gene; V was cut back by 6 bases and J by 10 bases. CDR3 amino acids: CASSPGQRGSPLHF. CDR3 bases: TGTGCCAGCAGCCCGGGACAGAGGGGATCACCCCTCCACTTT.

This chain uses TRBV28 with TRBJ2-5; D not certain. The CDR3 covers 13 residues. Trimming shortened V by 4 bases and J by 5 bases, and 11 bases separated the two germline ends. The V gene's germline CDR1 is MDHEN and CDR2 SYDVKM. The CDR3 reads CASSWRHRETQYF. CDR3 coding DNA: TGTGCCAGCAGTTGGCGGCATAGGGAGACCCAGTACTTC.

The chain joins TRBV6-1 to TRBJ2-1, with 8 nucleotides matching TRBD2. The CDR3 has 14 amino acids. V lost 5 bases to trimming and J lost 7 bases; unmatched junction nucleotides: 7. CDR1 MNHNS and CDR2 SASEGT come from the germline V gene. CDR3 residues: CASSLPGGGNEQFF. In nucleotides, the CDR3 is TGTGCCAGCAGTCTCCCGGGGGGGGGAAATGAGCAGTTCTTC.

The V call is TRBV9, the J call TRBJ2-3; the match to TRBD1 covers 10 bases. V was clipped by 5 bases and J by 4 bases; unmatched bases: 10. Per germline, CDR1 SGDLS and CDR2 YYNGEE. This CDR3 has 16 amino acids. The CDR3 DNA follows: TGTGCCAGCAGTGCCTTTGCGGGACAGGGGCCAGATACGCAGTATTTT. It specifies CASSAFAGQGPDTQYF. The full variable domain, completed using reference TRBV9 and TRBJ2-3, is DSGVTQTPKHLITATGQRVTLRCSPRSGDLSVYWYQQSLDQGLQFLIQYYNGEERAKGNILERFSAQQFPDLHSELNLSSLELGDSALYFCASSAFAGQGPDTQYFGPGTRLTVL.

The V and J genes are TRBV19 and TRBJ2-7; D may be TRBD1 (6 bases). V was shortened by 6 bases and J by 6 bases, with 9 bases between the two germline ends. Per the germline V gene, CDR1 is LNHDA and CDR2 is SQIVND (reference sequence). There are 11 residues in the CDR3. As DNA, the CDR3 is TGTGCCAGTAGGACAGGAACCGAGCAGTACTTC. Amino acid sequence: CASRTGTEQYF. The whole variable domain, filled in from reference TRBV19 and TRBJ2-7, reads DGGITQSPKYLFRKEGQNVTLSCEQNLNHDAMYWYRQDPGQGLRLIYYSQIVNDFQKGDIAEGYSVSREKKESFPLTVTSAQKNPTAFYLCASRTGTEQYFGPGTRLTVT.

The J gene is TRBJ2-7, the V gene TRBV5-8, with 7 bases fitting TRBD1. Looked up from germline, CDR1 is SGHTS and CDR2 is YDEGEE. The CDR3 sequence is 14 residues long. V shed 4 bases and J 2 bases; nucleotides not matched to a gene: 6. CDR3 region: CASSAGTVTYEQYF. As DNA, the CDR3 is TGTGCCAGCAGCGCCGGGACAGTGACCTACGAGCAGTACTTC.

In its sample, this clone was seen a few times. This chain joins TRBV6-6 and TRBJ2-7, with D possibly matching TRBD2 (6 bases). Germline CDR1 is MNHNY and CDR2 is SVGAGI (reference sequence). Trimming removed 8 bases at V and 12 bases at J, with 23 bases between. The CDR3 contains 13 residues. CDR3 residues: CASSSEGRRPGYF. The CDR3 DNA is TGTGCCAGCTCCTCGGAGGGCCGCCGGCCTGGGTACTTC.

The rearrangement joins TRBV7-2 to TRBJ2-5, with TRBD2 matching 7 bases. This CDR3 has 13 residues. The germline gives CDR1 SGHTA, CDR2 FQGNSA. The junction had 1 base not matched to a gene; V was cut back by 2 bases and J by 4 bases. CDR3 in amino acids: CASSLSGGETQYF. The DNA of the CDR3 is TGTGCCAGCAGCTTATCGGGAGGAGAGACCCAGTACTTC.

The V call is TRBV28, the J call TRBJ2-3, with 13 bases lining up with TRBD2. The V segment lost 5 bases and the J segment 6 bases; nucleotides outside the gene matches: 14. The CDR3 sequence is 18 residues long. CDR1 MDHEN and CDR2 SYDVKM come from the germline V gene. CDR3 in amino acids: CASSQDTRLAGGGDTQYF. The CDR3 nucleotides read TGTGCCAGCAGTCAAGACACCCGACTAGCGGGAGGAGGGGATACGCAGTATTTT. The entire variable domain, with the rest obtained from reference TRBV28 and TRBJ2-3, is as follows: DVKVTQSSRYLVKRTGEKVFLECVQDMDHENMFWYRQDPGLGLRLIYFSYDVKMKEKGDIPEGYSVSREKKERFSLILESASTNQTSMYLCASSQDTRLAGGGDTQYFGPGTRLTVL.

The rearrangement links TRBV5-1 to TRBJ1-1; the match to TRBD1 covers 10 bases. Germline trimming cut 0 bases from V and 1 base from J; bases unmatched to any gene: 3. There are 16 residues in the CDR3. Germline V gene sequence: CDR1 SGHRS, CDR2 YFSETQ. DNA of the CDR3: TGCGCCAGCAGCTTGGGGACAGGGGGTCGGAACACTGAAGCTTTCTTT. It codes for CASSLGTGGRNTEAFF.

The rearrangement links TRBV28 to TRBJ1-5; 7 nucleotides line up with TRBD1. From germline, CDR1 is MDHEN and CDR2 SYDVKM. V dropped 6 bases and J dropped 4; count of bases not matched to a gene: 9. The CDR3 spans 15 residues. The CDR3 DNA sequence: TGTGCCAGCAGGAAAGGGGACAGAAAAAATCAGCCCCAGCATTTT. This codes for CASRKGDRKNQPQHF.

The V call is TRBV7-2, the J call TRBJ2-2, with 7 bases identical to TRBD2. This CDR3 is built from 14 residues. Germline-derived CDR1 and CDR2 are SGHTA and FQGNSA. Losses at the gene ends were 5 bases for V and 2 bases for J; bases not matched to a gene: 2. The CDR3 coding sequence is TGTGCCAGCAGCCCTAGCGGAAACACCGGGGAGCTGTTTTTT. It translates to CASSPSGNTGELFF.

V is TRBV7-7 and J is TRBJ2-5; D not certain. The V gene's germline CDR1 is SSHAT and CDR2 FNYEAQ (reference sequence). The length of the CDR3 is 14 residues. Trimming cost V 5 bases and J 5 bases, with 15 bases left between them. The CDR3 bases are TGTGCCAGCAGCCTCGAATTGGGCCGGGAGACCCAGTACTTC. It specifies CASSLELGRETQYF.

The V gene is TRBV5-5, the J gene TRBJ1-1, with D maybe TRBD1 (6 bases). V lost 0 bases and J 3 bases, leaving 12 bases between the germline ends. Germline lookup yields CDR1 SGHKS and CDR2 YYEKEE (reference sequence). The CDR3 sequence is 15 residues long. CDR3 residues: CASSLVVGGHTEAFF. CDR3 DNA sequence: TGTGCCAGCAGCTTGGTGGTCGGGGGGCACACTGAAGCTTTCTTT.

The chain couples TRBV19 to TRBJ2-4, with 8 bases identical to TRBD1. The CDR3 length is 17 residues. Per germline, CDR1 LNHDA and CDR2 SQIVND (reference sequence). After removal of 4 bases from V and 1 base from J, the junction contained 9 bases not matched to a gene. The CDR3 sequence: CASSTTGQGRAKNIQYF. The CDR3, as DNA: TGTGCCAGTAGTACCACAGGACAGGGAAGGGCCAAAAACATTCAGTACTTC.

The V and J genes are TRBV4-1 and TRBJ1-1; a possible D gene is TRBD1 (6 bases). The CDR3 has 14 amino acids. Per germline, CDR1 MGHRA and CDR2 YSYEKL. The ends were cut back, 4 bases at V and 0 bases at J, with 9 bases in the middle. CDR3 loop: CASSPGHLNTEAFF. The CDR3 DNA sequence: TGCGCCAGCAGCCCGGGACACCTGAACACTGAAGCTTTCTTT.

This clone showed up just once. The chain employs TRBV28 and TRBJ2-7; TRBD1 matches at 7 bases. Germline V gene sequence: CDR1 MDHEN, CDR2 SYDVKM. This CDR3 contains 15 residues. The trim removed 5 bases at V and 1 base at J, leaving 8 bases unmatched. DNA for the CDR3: TGTGCCAGCAGTCGGACGACAGGGATTTCCTACGAGCAGTACTTC. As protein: CASSRTTGISYEQYF.